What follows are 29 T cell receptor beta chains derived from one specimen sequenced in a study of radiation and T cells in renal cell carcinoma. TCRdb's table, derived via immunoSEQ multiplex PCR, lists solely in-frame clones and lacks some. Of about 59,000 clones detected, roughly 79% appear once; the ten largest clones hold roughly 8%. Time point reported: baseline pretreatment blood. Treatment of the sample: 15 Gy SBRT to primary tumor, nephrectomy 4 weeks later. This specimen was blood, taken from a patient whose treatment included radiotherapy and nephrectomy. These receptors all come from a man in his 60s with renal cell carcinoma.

CDR3 bases: TGTGCCAGTAGTATAGGTGTAGGGTTTGAAGCTTTCTTT. This codes for CASSIGVGFEAFF. This rearrangement joins TRBV19 to TRBJ1-1, with D unclear. Germline CDR1 reads LNHDA; CDR2 reads SQIVND (reference sequence). The CDR3 has 13 residues. V shed 1 base and J shed 7 bases, with 10 bases lying between them.

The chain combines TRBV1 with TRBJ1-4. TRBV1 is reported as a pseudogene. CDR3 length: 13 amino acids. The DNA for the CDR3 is TGCACCAGCAGCCAAGATCCTAATGAAAAACTGTTTTTT. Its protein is CTSSQDPNEKLFF.

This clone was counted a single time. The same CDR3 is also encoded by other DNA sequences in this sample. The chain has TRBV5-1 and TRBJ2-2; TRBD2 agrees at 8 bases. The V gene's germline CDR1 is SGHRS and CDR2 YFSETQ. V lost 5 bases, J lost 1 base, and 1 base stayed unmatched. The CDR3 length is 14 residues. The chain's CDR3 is CASSLAGNTGELFF. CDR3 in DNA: TGCGCCAGCAGTCTAGCGGGGAACACCGGGGAGCTGTTTTTT.

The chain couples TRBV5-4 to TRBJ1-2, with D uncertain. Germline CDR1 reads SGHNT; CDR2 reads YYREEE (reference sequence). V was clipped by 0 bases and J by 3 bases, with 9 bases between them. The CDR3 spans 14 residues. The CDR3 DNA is TGTGCCAGCAGCTTGGGCCGGGCCGACTATGGCTACACCTTC. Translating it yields CASSLGRADYGYTF.

The CDR3 coding sequence is TGCGCCAGCAGCTTGGTGAGGCCCGCCCTGGGATCGTCCCTCCACTTT. It yields the protein CASSLVRPALGSSLHF. The chain joins TRBV5-1 to TRBJ1-6; D ambiguous. CDR1 is SGHRS, CDR2 YFSETQ, per germline. CDR3 length equals 16 residues. The V end was cut by 0 bases, the J end by 14 bases, with 21 bases between.

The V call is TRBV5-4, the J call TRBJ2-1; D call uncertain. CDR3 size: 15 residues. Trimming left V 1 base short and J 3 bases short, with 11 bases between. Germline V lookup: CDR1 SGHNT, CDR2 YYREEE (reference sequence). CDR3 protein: CASSLSGVNYNEQFF. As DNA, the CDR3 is TGTGCCAGCAGCTTGTCTGGGGTTAACTACAATGAGCAGTTCTTC.

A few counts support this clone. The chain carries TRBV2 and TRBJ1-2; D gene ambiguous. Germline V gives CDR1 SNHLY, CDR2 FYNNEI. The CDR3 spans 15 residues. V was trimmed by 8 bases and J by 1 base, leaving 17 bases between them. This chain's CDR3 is CASGEDASFNYGYTF. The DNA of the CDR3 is TGTGCCAGCGGAGAAGATGCCAGTTTTAACTATGGCTACACCTTC. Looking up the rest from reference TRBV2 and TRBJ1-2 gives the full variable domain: EPEVTQTPSHQVTQMGQEVILRCVPISNHLYFYWYRQILGQKVEFLVSFYNNEISEKSEIFDDQFSVERPDGSNFTLKIRSTKLEDSAMYFCASGEDASFNYGYTFGSGTRLTVV.

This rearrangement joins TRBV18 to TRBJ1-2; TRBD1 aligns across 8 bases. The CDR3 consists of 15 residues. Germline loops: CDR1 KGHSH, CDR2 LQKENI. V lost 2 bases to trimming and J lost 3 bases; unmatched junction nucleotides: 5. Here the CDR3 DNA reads TGTGCCAGCTCACCAACGACAGGGGCCGACTATGGCTACACCTTC. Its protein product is CASSPTTGADYGYTF.

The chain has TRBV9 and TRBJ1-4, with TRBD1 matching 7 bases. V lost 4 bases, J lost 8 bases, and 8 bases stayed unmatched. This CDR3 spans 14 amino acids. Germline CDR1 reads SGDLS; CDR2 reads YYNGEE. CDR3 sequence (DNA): TGTGCCAGCAGCTCGCGACAGGGAAACGAAAAACTGTTTTTT. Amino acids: CASSSRQGNEKLFF.

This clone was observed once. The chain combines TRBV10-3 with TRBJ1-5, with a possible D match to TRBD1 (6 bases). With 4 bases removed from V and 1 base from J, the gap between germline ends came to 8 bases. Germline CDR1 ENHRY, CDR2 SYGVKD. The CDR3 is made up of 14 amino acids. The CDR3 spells CAISGGGSNQPQHF. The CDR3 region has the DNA TGTGCCATCAGTGGAGGGGGAAGCAATCAGCCCCAGCATTTT.

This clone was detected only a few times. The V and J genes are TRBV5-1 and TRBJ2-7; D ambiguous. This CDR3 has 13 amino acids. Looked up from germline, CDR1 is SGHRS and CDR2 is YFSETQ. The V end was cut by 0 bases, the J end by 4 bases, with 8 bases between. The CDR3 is CASSLVRSYEQYF. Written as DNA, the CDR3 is TGCGCCAGCAGCTTGGTCAGGTCATACGAGCAGTACTTC.

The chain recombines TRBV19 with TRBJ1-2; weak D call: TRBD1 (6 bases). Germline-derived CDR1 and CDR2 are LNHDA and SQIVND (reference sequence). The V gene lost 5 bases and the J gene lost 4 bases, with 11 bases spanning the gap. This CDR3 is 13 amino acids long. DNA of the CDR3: TGTGCCAGTAGTGAGGGACACTTCTATGGCTACACCTTC. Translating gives CASSEGHFYGYTF.

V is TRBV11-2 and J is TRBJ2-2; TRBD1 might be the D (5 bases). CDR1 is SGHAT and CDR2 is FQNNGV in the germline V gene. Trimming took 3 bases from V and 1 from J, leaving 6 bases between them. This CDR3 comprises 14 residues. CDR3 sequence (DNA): TGTGCCAGCAGCTTGGGGCTGAACACCGGGGAGCTGTTTTTT. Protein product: CASSLGLNTGELFF.

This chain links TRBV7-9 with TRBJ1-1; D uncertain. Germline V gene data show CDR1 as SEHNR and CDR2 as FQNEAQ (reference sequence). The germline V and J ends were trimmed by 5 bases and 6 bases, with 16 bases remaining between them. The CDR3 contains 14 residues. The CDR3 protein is CASSHGVSLSEAFF. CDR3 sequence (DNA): TGTGCCAGCAGCCACGGGGTAAGCCTTTCTGAAGCTTTCTTT.

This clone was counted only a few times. CDR3 loop: CASSLQGGIGTGELFF. The CDR3 bases are TGCGCCAGCAGCTTACAGGGGGGGATTGGCACCGGGGAGCTGTTTTTT. The J gene is TRBJ2-2, the V gene TRBV5-1; perhaps TRBD1 as D (8 bases). Germline V gene sequence: CDR1 SGHRS, CDR2 YFSETQ. The V and J ends lost 2 bases and 4 bases respectively, with 15 bases between them. CDR3 length: 16 amino acids.

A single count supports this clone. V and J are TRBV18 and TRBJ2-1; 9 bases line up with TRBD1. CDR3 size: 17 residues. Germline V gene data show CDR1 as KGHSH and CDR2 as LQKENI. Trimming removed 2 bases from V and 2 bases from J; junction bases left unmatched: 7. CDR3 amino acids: CASSPKARQGAYNEQFF. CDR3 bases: TGTGCCAGCTCACCAAAAGCAAGACAGGGGGCCTACAATGAGCAGTTCTTC.

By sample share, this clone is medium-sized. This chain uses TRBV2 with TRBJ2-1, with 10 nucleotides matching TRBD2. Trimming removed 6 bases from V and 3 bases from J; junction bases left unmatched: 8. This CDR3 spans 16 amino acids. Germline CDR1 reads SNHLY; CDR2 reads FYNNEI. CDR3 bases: TGTGCCAGCAGATCCAGCGGGGGGGCCTTCTACAATGAGCAGTTCTTC. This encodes CASRSSGGAFYNEQFF.

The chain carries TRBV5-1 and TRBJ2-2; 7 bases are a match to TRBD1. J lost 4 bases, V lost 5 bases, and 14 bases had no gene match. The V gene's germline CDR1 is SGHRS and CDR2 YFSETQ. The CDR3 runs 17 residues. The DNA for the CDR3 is TGCGCCAGCAGGGCCGGGACAGCACTCGACGCCACCGGGGAGCTGTTTTTT. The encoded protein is CASRAGTALDATGELFF.

This CDR3 is CASSLDPTETDLRGYTF. CDR3 in DNA: TGCGCCAGCAGCTTGGACCCTACGGAGACAGACCTTAGGGGCTACACCTTC. The chain employs TRBV5-1 and TRBJ1-2; TRBD1 might be the D (5 bases). This CDR3 is built from 17 residues. Trimming took 0 bases from V and 8 from J, leaving 23 bases between them. Germline CDR1 is SGHRS and CDR2 is YFSETQ.

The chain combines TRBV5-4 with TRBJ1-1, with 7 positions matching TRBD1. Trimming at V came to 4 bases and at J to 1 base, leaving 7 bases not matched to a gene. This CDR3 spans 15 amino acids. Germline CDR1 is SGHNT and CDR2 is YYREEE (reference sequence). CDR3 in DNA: TGTGCCAGCAGCCCTACAGGGGACGCGAACACTGAAGCTTTCTTT. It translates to CASSPTGDANTEAFF.

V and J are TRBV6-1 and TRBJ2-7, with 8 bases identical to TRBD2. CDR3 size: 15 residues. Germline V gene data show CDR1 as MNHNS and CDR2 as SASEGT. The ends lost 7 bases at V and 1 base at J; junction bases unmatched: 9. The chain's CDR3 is CASNSQAGESYEQYV. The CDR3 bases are TGTGCCAGCAATTCGCAAGCGGGAGAGTCCTACGAGCAGTACGTC.

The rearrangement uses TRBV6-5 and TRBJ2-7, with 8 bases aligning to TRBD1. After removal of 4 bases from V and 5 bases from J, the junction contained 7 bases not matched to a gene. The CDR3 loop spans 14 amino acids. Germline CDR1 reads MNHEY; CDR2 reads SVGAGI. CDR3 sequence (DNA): TGTGCCAGCAGTTGGACAGGGAGGAAGGACGAGCAGTACTTC. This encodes CASSWTGRKDEQYF.

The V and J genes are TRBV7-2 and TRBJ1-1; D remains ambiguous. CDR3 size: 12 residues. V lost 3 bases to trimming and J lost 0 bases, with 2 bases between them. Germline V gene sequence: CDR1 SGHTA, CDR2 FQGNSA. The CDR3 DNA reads TGTGCCAGCAGCTTTCTGAACACTGAAGCTTTCTTT. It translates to CASSFLNTEAFF. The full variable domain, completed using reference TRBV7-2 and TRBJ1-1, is GAGVSQSPSNKVTEKGKDVELRCDPISGHTALYWYRQSLGQGLEFLIYFQGNSAPDKSGLPSDRFSAERTGGSVSTLTIQRTQQEDSAVYLCASSFLNTEAFFGQGTRLTVV.

Written as DNA, the CDR3 is TGTGCCATCATGGAGGGCCTAGACTATGGCTACACCTTC. As protein: CAIMEGLDYGYTF. This chain links TRBV10-3 with TRBJ1-2; the D is unclear. From germline, CDR1 is ENHRY and CDR2 SYGVKD. The CDR3 consists of 13 residues. V shed 7 bases and J shed 3 bases, with 12 bases lying between them.

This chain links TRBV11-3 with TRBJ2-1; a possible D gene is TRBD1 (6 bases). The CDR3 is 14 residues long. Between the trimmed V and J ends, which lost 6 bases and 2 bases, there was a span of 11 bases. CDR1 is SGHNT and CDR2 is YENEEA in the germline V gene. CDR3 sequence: CASSSGTPYNEQFF. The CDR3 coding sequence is TGTGCCAGCAGTTCTGGGACACCCTACAATGAGCAGTTCTTC.

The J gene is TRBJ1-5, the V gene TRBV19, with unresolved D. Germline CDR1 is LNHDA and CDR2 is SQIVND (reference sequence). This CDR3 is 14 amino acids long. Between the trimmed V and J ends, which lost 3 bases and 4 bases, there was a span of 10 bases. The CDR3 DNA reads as TGTGCCAGTAGTATTTGGACGGAGAATCAGCCCCAGCATTTT. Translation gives CASSIWTENQPQHF.

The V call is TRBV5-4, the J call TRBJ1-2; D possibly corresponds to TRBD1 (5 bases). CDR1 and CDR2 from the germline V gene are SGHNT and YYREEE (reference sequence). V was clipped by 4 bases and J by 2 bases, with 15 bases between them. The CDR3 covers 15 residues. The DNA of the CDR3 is TGTGCCAGCAGCCCGCGCCTGGGGGTCAACTATGGCTACACCTTC. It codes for CASSPRLGVNYGYTF. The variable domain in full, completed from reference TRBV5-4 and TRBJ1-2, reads ETGVTQSPTHLIKTRGQQVTLRCSSQSGHNTVSWYQQALGQGPQFIFQYYREEENGRGNFPPRFSGLQFPNYSSELNVNALELDDSALYLCASSPRLGVNYGYTFGSGTRLTVV.

CDR3 sequence: CASSGQFTDTQYF. The DNA of the CDR3 is TGTGCCAGCAGCGGACAGTTCACAGATACGCAGTATTTT. The chain employs TRBV2 and TRBJ2-3, with a possible D match to TRBD1 (6 bases). The germline V gene encodes CDR1 SNHLY and CDR2 FYNNEI. V lost 6 bases, J lost 2 bases, and 9 bases lay in between. This CDR3 region has 13 residues.

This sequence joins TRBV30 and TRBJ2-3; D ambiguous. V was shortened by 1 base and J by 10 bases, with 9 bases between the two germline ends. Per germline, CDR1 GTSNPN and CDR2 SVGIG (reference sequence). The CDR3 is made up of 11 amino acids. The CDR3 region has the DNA TGTGCCTGGAGTGGCCCGGGTGCGCAGTATTTT. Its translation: CAWSGPGAQYF.